Listed below are T cell receptor beta chains from one sample, sequenced in a study of blood T cell repertoires in COVID-19. Sequenced by immunoSEQ multiplex PCR; TCRdb stores in-frame clones only, minus some. Of about 190,000 clones listed, 83% are singletons. The sample taken for sequencing was peripheral blood. The source of these receptors is a woman aged 40 to 50 with acute or convalescent COVID-19. Both conserved end residues are part of each CDR3. D genes are given only for firm matches. Clone size, where shown, is once, few, many, or a class for clones that have expanded.

V	size	D	length	J	CDR3	DNA
TRBV19	NA	TRBD2	16	TRBJ2-7	CASSDEGTSGVYEQYF	TGTGCCAGTAGTGATGAGGGGACTAGCGGAGTTTACGAGCAGTACTTC
TRBV12-5	NA	NA	15	TRBJ2-3	CASGLGHGGTDTQYF	TGTGCTAGTGGTTTGGGCCACGGGGGAACAGATACGCAGTATTTT
TRBV6-6	NA	NA	11	TRBJ2-5	CASSPQETQYF	TGTGCCAGCAGTCCTCAAGAGACCCAGTACTTC
TRBV21-1	NA	NA	17	TRBJ2-7	CASSIANPGQGAYEQYF	TGTGCCAGCAGCATCGCAAACCCGGGACAGGGGGCCTACGAGCAGTACTTC
TRBV6-5	NA	NA	14	TRBJ1-1	CASSLLPESTEAFF	TGTGCCAGCAGTTTGCTCCCAGAAAGCACTGAAGCTTTCTTT
TRBV30	few	NA	13	TRBJ1-1	CAWSGGRGTEAFF	TGTGCCTGGAGTGGGGGGCGAGGGACTGAAGCTTTCTTT
TRBV6-2/TRBV6-3	many	NA	19	TRBJ2-2	CASSYSEAPRDTNTGELFF	TGTGCCAGCAGTTACTCCGAAGCCCCCCGGGACACGAACACCGGGGAGCTGTTTTTT
TRBV5-1	once	TRBD1	15	TRBJ2-2	CASSFRDRDAGELFF	TGCGCCAGCAGCTTCAGGGACAGGGATGCCGGGGAGCTGTTTTTT
TRBV11-2	NA	NA	13	TRBJ2-5	CASSPGDQETQYF	TGTGCCAGCAGCCCGGGGGATCAAGAGACCCAGTACTTC
TRBV6-2/TRBV6-3	NA	NA	15	TRBJ2-1	CASSLTDSSYNEQFF	TGTGCCAGCAGTTTAACAGACAGCTCCTACAATGAGCAGTTCTTC
TRBV7-2	NA	TRBD2	15	TRBJ2-2	CASNPGGAYTGELFF	TGTGCCAGCAACCCCGGGGGGGCCTATACCGGGGAGCTGTTTTTT
TRBV19	NA	NA	13	TRBJ1-1	CASSTSKNTEAFF	TGTGCCAGTAGTACCTCTAAGAACACTGAAGCTTTCTTT
TRBV29-1	NA	NA	10	TRBJ1-2	CSVESYGYTF	TGCAGCGTTGAGAGCTATGGCTACACCTTC
TRBV7-8	NA	TRBD1	17	TRBJ2-1	CASSLRQGDRLFNEQFF	TGTGCCAGCAGCTTACGGCAAGGGGACAGACTTTTCAATGAGCAGTTCTTC
TRBV28	NA	TRBD1	14	TRBJ1-1	CASNPGQGYTEAFF	TGTGCCAGCAATCCTGGACAGGGCTACACTGAAGCTTTCTTT
TRBV28	NA	TRBD1	17	TRBJ2-1	CASTQSQGPLGYNEQFF	TGTGCCAGCACCCAGTCACAGGGGCCGCTCGGGTACAATGAGCAGTTCTTC
TRBV25-1	NA	TRBD1	13	TRBJ1-1	CASAGQLNTEAFF	TGTGCCAGTGCGGGACAGCTGAACACTGAAGCTTTCTTT
TRBV5-1	once	NA	15	TRBJ2-5	CASRGDLRGVETQYF	TGCGCCAGCAGGGGTGACTTACGAGGCGTAGAGACCCAGTACTTC
TRBV11-3	few	TRBD1	16	TRBJ2-5	CASSLGVTGLQETQYF	TGTGCCAGCAGCTTAGGGGTGACAGGGCTCCAAGAGACCCAGTACTTC
TRBV4-1	NA	NA	17	TRBJ1-2	CASSQDRGPVRGNGYTF	TGCGCCAGCAGCCAAGATAGGGGCCCGGTTAGGGGAAATGGCTACACCTTC
TRBV5-6	NA	NA	13	TRBJ1-1	CASSLQGPTEAFF	TGTGCCAGCAGCTTGCAGGGGCCCACTGAAGCTTTCTTT
TRBV5-1	once	TRBD1	15	TRBJ1-1	CASSLAGRGDTEAFF	TGCGCCAGCAGCTTGGCAGGCAGGGGGGACACTGAAGCTTTCTTT